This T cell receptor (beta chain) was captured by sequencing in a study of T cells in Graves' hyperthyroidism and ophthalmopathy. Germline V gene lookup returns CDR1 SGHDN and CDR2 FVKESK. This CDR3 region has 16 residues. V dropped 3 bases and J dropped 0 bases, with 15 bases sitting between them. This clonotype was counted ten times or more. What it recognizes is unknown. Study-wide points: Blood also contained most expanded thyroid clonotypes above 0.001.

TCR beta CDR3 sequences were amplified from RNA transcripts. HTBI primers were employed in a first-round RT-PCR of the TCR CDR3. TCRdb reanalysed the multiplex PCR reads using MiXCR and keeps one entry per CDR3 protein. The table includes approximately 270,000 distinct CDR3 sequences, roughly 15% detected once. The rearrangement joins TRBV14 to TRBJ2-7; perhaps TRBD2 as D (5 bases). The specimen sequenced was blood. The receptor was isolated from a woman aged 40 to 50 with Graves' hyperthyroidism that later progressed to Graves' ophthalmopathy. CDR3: CASSHAGLKSSYEQYF. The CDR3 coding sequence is TGTGCCAGCAGCCATGCCGGACTCAAGAGCTCCTACGAGCAGTACTTC.